This T cell receptor beta chain was retrieved from a study of blood T cell repertoires in COVID-19. About the research overall: Whether acute or convalescent, the COVID-19 samples came from the United States, Italy and Spain. Sources were T cells, B-cell-depleted T cells, or PBMCs; the material itself was cDNA or gDNA.

CDR3 length equals 15 residues. Trimming took 0 bases from V and 3 from J, leaving 9 bases between them. CDR1 and CDR2 (germline): LNHNV, YYDKDF (reference sequence). Seattle's cohort entered during active infection and was followed longitudinally. Original handling: Reference gene primer amplification in the assay estimated nucleated cell counts. TCRdb keeps only in-frame clones here, not all; method: immunoSEQ multiplex PCR. V and J calls and clone size are as listed in that table; D and trimming were resolved from the DNA. The sample lists fewer than 600,000 clones, 75% to 90% occurring once. This chain connects TRBV15 to TRBJ1-5, with unresolved D. The TCR sequence derives from a man between 18 and 29 years old with COVID-19, enrolled during active disease. Sequencing was performed on peripheral blood. CDR3 sequence reads: CATSRDLPSNQPQHF. CDR3 coding DNA: TGTGCCACCAGCAGAGATCTCCCCTCCAATCAGCCCCAGCATTTT. The entire variable domain, with the rest obtained from reference TRBV15 and TRBJ1-5, is as follows: DAMVIQNPRYQVTQFGKPVTLSCSQTLNHNVMYWYQQKSSQAPKLLFHYYDKDFNNEADTPDNFQSRRPNTSFCFLDIRSPGLGDTAMYLCATSRDLPSNQPQHFGDGTRLSIL.